Below, 21 T cell receptor beta chains from the same sample are listed, as sequenced in a study of blood T cell repertoires in COVID-19. The method was immunoSEQ multiplex PCR; TCRdb's version includes in-frame clones alone and lacks a portion of them. The sample carries some 150,000 clones, around 84% recorded once. What was sequenced was peripheral blood. Receptor source: a human donor in a cohort sampled during active COVID-19.

The table lists this clone with a count of one. The CDR3 spells CAISEGGTNTEAFF. The CDR3 region has the DNA TGTGCCATCAGTGAGGGGGGGACGAACACTGAAGCTTTCTTT. The chain has TRBV10-3 and TRBJ1-1; a weak D match, TRBD1 (5 bases). Between the trimmed V and J ends, which lost 2 bases and 1 base, there was a span of 8 bases. This CDR3 region has 14 residues. In germline, CDR1 is ENHRY, CDR2 SYGVKD.

This clone was seen a handful of times. This chain links TRBV5-1 with TRBJ2-7; no clear D. The germline CDR1 and CDR2 sequences are SGHRS and YFSETQ. The CDR3 is made up of 11 amino acids. Trimming stripped 2 bases from V and 6 bases from J, with 6 bases between. In DNA, the CDR3 is TGCGCCAGCAGCTTAACGGGCGAGCAGTACTTC. Protein sequence: CASSLTGEQYF.

The rearrangement links TRBV5-6 to TRBJ2-2, with a weak D call TRBD2 (5 bases). This CDR3 has 19 amino acids. Germline V gives CDR1 SGHDT, CDR2 YYEEEE. V was pared by 0 bases and J by 4 bases, with 22 bases between. The CDR3 DNA follows: TGTGCCAGCAGCTTGGCCGGAAGAGCCCCCGCGGGTTTCACCGGGGAGCTGTTTTTT. It translates to CASSLAGRAPAGFTGELFF.

The genes are TRBV5-1 and TRBJ1-5; 7 bases map to TRBD1. This CDR3 is 18 amino acids long. In germline, CDR1 is SGHRS, CDR2 YFSETQ. V lost 4 bases to trimming and J lost 1 base; unmatched junction nucleotides: 14. CDR3 coding DNA: TGCGCCAGCAGCGACCGGACAGGAGACGCCCCCAGCAATCAGCCCCAGCATTTT. It yields the protein CASSDRTGDAPSNQPQHF.

This chain's CDR3 is CASSVGGRANYGYTF. The CDR3 DNA follows: TGTGCCAGCAGCGTAGGCGGCAGGGCTAACTATGGCTACACCTTC. V usage is TRBV9 and J usage is TRBJ1-2, with a weak D call TRBD1 (5 bases). CDR3 size: 15 residues. Germline values: CDR1 SGDLS, CDR2 YYNGEE. Trimming cost V 0 bases and J 0 bases, with 9 bases left between them. The entire variable domain, with the rest obtained from reference TRBV9 and TRBJ1-2, is as follows: DSGVTQTPKHLITATGQRVTLRCSPRSGDLSVYWYQQSLDQGLQFLIQYYNGEERAKGNILERFSAQQFPDLHSELNLSSLELGDSALYFCASSVGGRANYGYTFGSGTRLTVV.

The rearrangement uses TRBV3-1 (or the pseudogene TRBV3-2) and TRBJ2-3; 12 nucleotides agree with TRBD2. The ends lost 4 bases at V and 0 bases at J; junction bases unmatched: 5. The CDR3 spans 17 residues. Germline CDR1 reads LGHDT; CDR2 reads YNNKEL (reference sequence). The chain's CDR3 is CASSLTSGGLSTDTQYF. In nucleotides, the CDR3 is TGTGCCAGCAGCCTGACTAGCGGGGGCCTTAGCACAGATACGCAGTATTTT.

The chain employs TRBV5-1 and TRBJ2-3; tentatively, D is TRBD1 (5 bases). From germline, CDR1 is SGHRS and CDR2 YFSETQ. Trimming left V 0 bases short and J 0 bases short, with 14 bases between. The CDR3 extends over 17 amino acids. CDR3 residues: CASSLGITTASTDTQYF. CDR3 nucleotide sequence: TGCGCCAGCAGCTTGGGAATTACGACAGCTAGCACAGATACGCAGTATTTT.

The V call is TRBV29-1, the J call TRBJ2-2, with TRBD1 matching 9 bases. The CDR3 has 14 residues. Germline loops: CDR1 SQVTM, CDR2 ANQGSEA. After removal of 3 bases from V and 6 bases from J, the junction contained 5 bases not matched to a gene. CDR3 residues: CSVDAGQGAGELFF. The DNA for the CDR3 is TGCAGCGTTGATGCGGGACAGGGCGCCGGGGAGCTGTTTTTT.

This clone was seen just once. Possible read error: a much larger clone is one base away. The chain combines TRBV11-3 with TRBJ2-5, with no clear D. The CDR3 is 12 amino acids. The V end lost 0 bases, the J end lost 7 bases, and 6 bases lay between the germline ends. Germline CDR1 and CDR2: SGHNT and YENEEA. For the CDR3, the DNA is TGTGCCAGCAGCTTAGATGGCGGGACCCAGTACTTC. Its protein is CASSLDGGTQYF.

V gene TRBV6-6 combines with J gene TRBJ1-5, with no clear D. The CDR3 length is 17 residues. V lost 5 bases and J lost 0, with 17 bases in between. Germline-derived CDR1 and CDR2 are MNHNY and SVGAGI (reference sequence). The CDR3 loop is CASSQRSPLYSNQPQHF. The CDR3 DNA reads as TGTGCCAGCAGTCAGCGGTCGCCGCTATATAGCAATCAGCCCCAGCATTTT.

This chain connects TRBV28 to TRBJ1-5, with 9 bases identical to TRBD1. The CDR3 loop spans 15 amino acids. Germline assignment: CDR1 MDHEN and CDR2 SYDVKM. V dropped 5 bases and J dropped 4; count of bases not matched to a gene: 6. CDR3 amino acids: CASSPNRGRNQPQHF. DNA of the CDR3: TGTGCCAGCAGTCCGAACAGGGGGCGGAATCAGCCCCAGCATTTT.

The rearrangement links TRBV9 to TRBJ2-1; 10 bases fit TRBD2. This CDR3 region has 16 residues. Germline V lookup: CDR1 SGDLS, CDR2 YYNGEE. The trim removed 4 bases at V and 7 bases at J, leaving 11 bases unmatched. For the CDR3, the DNA is TGTGCCAGCAGCCTGCTGACTAGCGGGTCCCCTAATGAGCAGTTCTTC. Translated, it gives CASSLLTSGSPNEQFF. Full variable domain (remainder filled in from reference TRBV9 and TRBJ2-1): DSGVTQTPKHLITATGQRVTLRCSPRSGDLSVYWYQQSLDQGLQFLIQYYNGEERAKGNILERFSAQQFPDLHSELNLSSLELGDSALYFCASSLLTSGSPNEQFFGPGTRLTVL.

J is TRBJ2-1 and V is TRBV2; the D is unclear. The CDR3 runs to 12 residues. Trimming cost V 6 bases and J 8 bases, with 11 bases left between them. Per the germline V gene, CDR1 is SNHLY and CDR2 is FYNNEI. CDR3 bases: TGTGCCAGCAGCTCGACTCTGGATGAGCAGTTCTTC. This translates into CASSSTLDEQFF.

This chain links TRBV5-1 with TRBJ1-4; tentatively, D is TRBD1 (5 bases). Germline CDR1 and CDR2: SGHRS and YFSETQ. V lost 3 bases, J lost 3 bases, and 9 bases lay in between. The CDR3 loop spans 14 amino acids. The CDR3 reads CASSWTLSNEKLFF. CDR3 nucleotide sequence: TGCGCCAGCAGCTGGACACTTTCTAATGAAAAACTGTTTTTT.

The chain combines TRBV9 with TRBJ2-1, with 12 bases matching TRBD2. The ends lost 3 bases at V and 7 bases at J; junction bases unmatched: 5. The CDR3 covers 15 residues. Germline lookup yields CDR1 SGDLS and CDR2 YYNGEE. CDR3 in DNA: TGTGCCAGCAGCGGAACTAGCGGGGGGCGGAATGAGCAGTTCTTC. It translates to CASSGTSGGRNEQFF.

V is TRBV7-2 and J is TRBJ1-4; 9 bases line up with TRBD1. Germline V gene sequence: CDR1 SGHTA, CDR2 FQGNSA. CDR3 size: 15 residues. V dropped 1 base and J dropped 7; count of bases not matched to a gene: 4. The CDR3 reads CASSLEGQGAEKLFF. The CDR3 coding sequence is TGTGCCAGCAGCTTAGAGGGACAGGGTGCTGAAAAACTGTTTTTT.

The J gene is TRBJ1-2, the V gene TRBV7-2, with TRBD1 identical over 8 bases. The CDR3 totals 13 residues. Germline V lookup: CDR1 SGHTA, CDR2 FQGNSA. The trim removed 4 bases at V and 6 bases at J, leaving 4 bases unmatched. As DNA, the CDR3 is TGTGCCAGCAGCTCTGCAGGGGGCGATGGCTACACCTTC. Translating it yields CASSSAGGDGYTF.

The V and J genes are TRBV6-4 and TRBJ2-2; D remains unclear. CDR1 is MRHNA, CDR2 SNTAGT, per germline. V was clipped by 3 bases and J by 2 bases, with 10 bases between them. CDR3 length equals 15 residues. CDR3 residues: CASSEGRHNTGELFF. The CDR3 coding sequence is TGTGCCAGCAGTGAGGGCAGGCACAACACCGGGGAGCTGTTTTTT.

The V gene is TRBV7-9, the J gene TRBJ2-2, with D possibly TRBD2 on 5 matching bases. The V gene lost 5 bases and the J gene lost 5 bases, with 21 bases spanning the gap. CDR1 is SEHNR and CDR2 is FQNEAQ in the germline V gene (reference sequence). There are 17 residues in the CDR3. DNA of the CDR3: TGTGCCAGCAGCCACAAGGACTTACCTAGTGGAACCGGGGAGCTGTTTTTT. This sequence encodes CASSHKDLPSGTGELFF.

The rearrangement joins TRBV7-2 to TRBJ2-1; possible D gene TRBD2, 5 bases. Germline-derived CDR1 and CDR2 are SGHTA and FQGNSA. The CDR3 has 15 residues. Trimming took 1 base from V and 12 from J, leaving 19 bases between them. CDR3 loop: CASSLEGPGSTGQFF. The CDR3 DNA reads TGTGCCAGCAGCTTAGAGGGCCCGGGGTCGACGGGGCAGTTCTTC.

The chain employs TRBV27 and TRBJ1-6; no definite D call. This CDR3 comprises 12 residues. The germline V gene has CDR1 MNHEY and CDR2 SMNVEV (reference sequence). V shed 5 bases and J shed 14 bases, with 13 bases lying between them. CDR3 in amino acids: CASSRTGRTLHF. The DNA for the CDR3 is TGTGCCAGCAGTCGAACCGGGAGGACCCTCCACTTT.